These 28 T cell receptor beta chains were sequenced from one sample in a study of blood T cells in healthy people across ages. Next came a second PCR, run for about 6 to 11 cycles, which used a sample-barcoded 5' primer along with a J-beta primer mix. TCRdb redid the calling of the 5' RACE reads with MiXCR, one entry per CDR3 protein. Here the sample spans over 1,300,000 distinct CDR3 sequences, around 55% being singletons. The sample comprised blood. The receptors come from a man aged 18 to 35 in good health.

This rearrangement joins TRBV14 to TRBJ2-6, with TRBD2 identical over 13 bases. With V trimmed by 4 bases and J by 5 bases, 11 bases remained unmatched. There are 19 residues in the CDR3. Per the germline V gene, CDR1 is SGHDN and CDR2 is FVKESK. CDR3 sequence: CASSPGLAGAPSWANVLTF. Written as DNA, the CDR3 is TGTGCCAGCAGCCCCGGACTAGCGGGGGCCCCCTCCTGGGCCAACGTCCTGACTTTC.

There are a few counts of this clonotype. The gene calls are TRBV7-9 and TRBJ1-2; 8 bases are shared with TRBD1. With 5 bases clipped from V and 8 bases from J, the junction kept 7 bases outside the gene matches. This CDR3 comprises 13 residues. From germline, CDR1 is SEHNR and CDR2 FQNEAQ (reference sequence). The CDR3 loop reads CASSPDRGRGYTF. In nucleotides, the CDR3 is TGTGCCAGCAGCCCCGACAGGGGTCGGGGCTACACCTTC.

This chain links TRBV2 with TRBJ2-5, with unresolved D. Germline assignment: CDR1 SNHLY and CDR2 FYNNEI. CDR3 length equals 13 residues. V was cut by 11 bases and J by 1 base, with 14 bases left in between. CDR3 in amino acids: CAPTNSVQETQYF. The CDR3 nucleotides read TGTGCCCCCACGAACTCCGTCCAAGAGACCCAGTACTTC.

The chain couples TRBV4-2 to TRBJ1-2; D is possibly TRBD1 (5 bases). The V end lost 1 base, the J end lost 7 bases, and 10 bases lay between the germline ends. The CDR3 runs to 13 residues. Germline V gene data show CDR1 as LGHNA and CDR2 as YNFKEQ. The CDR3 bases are TGTGCCAGCAGCCAAGTGGGGGAAGCTGGCTACACCTTC. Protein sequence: CASSQVGEAGYTF.

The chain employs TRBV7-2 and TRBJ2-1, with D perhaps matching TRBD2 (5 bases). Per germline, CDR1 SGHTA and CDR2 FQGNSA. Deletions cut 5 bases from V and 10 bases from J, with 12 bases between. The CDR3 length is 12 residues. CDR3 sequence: CASSPSLAEQFF. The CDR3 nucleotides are TGTGCCAGCAGCCCAAGTTTAGCGGAGCAGTTCTTC.

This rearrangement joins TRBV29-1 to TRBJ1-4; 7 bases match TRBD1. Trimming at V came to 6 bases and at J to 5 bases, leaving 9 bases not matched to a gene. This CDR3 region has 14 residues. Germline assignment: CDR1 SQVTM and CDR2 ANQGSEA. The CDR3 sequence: CSVGKGAGNEKLFF. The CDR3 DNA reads TGCAGCGTAGGAAAGGGGGCGGGGAATGAAAAACTGTTTTTT.

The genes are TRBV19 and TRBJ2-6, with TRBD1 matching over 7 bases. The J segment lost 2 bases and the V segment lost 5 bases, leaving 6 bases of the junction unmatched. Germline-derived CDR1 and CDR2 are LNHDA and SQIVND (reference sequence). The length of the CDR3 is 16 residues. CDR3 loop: CASSPGRGTGANVLTF. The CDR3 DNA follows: TGTGCCAGTAGTCCCGGCAGGGGGACTGGGGCCAACGTCCTGACTTTC.

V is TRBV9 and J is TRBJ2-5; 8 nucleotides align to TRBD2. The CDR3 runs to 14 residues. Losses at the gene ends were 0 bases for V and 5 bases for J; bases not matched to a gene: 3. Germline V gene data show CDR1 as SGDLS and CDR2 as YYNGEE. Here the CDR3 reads CASSVELAAETQYF. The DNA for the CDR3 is TGTGCCAGCAGCGTAGAACTAGCGGCGGAGACCCAGTACTTC. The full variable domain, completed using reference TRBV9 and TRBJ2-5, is DSGVTQTPKHLITATGQRVTLRCSPRSGDLSVYWYQQSLDQGLQFLIQYYNGEERAKGNILERFSAQQFPDLHSELNLSSLELGDSALYFCASSVELAAETQYFGPGTRLLVL.

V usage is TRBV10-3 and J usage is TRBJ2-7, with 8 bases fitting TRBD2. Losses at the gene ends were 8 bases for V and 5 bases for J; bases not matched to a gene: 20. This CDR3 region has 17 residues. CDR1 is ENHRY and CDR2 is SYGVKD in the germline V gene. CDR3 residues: CAISRGLETSGSNEQYF. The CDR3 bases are TGTGCCATCTCACGCGGATTGGAAACTAGCGGTTCCAACGAGCAGTACTTC.

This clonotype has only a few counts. This chain's CDR3 is CASSLEGQGSPLHF. DNA for the CDR3: TGTGCCAGCAGCTTGGAGGGGCAGGGTTCACCCCTCCACTTT. The V gene is TRBV7-2, the J gene TRBJ1-6; possibly TRBD1 for D (5 bases). CDR1 is SGHTA and CDR2 is FQGNSA in the germline V gene. V gave up 3 bases and J gave up 9 bases, with 12 bases separating them. This CDR3 contains 14 residues.

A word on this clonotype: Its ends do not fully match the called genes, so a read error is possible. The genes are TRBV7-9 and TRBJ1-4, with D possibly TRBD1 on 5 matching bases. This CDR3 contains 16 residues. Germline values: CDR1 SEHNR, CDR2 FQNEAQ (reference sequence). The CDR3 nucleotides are TGTGCCAGCAGCTTACTTGAGGGACCAACTAATAAAAAACTGTTTTTT. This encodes CASSLLEGPTNKKLFF. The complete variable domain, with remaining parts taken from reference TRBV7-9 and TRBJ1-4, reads DTGVSQNPRHKITKRGQNVTFRCDPISEHNRLYWYRQTLGQGPEFLTYFQNEAQLEKSRLLSDRFSAERPKGSFSTLEIQRTEQGDSAMYLCASSLLEGPTNKKLFFGSGTQLSVL.

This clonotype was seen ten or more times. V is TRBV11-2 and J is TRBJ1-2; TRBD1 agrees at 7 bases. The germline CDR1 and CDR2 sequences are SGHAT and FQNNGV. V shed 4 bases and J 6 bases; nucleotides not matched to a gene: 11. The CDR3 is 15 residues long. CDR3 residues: CASSSNRDSEHGYTF. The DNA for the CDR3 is TGTGCCAGCAGCTCCAACCGGGACAGTGAGCATGGCTACACCTTC.

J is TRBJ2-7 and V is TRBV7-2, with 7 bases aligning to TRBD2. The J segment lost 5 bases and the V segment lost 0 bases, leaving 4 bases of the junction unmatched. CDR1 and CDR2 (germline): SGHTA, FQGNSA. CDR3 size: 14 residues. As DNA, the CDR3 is TGTGCCAGCAGCTTAGCAGCGGGGATAGACGAGCAGTACTTC. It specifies CASSLAAGIDEQYF.

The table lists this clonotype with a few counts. CDR3 bases: TGCGCCAGCAGCCCGATGCGGGCAGGGAGGTTCTATGGCTACACCTTC. Translation gives CASSPMRAGRFYGYTF. The rearrangement joins TRBV4-3 to TRBJ1-2, with D possibly being TRBD1 (5 bases). V gave up 4 bases and J gave up 4 bases, with 19 bases separating them. The CDR3 is 16 amino acids. CDR1 is LGHNA, CDR2 YSLEER, per germline.

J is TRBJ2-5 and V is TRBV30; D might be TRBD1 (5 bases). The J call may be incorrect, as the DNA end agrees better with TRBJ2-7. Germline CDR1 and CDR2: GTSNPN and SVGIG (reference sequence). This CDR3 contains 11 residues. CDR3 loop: CAWGLGAEQYF. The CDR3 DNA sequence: TGTGCCTGGGGTTTAGGGGCCGAGCAGTACTTC.

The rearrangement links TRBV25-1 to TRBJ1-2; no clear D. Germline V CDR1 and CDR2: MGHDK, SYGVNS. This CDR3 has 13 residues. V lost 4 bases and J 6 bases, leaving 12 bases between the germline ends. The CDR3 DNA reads TGTGCCAGCAGTGGGCTAACAGTGGATGGCTACACCTTC. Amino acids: CASSGLTVDGYTF.

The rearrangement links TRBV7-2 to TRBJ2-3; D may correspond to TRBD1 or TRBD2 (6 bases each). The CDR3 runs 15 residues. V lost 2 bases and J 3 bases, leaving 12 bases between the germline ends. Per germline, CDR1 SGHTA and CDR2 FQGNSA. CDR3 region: CASSLTGAVTDTQYF. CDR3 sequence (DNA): TGTGCCAGCAGCTTAACGGGGGCAGTAACAGATACGCAGTATTTT.

CDR3 region: CSARELAGTSYEQYF. DNA for the CDR3: TGCAGTGCTAGAGAACTAGCGGGGACATCCTACGAGCAGTACTTC. The chain recombines TRBV20-1 with TRBJ2-7; 10 bases are shared with TRBD2. V shed 0 bases and J 1 base; nucleotides not matched to a gene: 3. The CDR3 is 15 residues long. In germline, CDR1 is DFQATT, CDR2 SNEGSKA (reference sequence).

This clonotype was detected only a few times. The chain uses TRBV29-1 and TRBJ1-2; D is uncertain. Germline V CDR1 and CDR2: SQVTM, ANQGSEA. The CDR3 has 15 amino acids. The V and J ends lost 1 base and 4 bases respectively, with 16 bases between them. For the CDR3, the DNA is TGCAGCGTTGAAGCTGCCCCTAGGACCGGCTATGGCTACACCTTC. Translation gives CSVEAAPRTGYGYTF.

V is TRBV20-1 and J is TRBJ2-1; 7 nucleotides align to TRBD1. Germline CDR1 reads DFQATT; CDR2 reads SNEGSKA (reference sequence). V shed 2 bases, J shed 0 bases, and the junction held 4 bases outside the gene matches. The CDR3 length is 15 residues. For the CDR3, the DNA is TGCAGTGCTAGACCGGGACAGTTCTCCTACAATGAGCAGTTCTTC. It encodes CSARPGQFSYNEQFF.

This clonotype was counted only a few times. CDR3 sequence: CASSYSEGGYEQYF. The CDR3 region has the DNA TGTGCCAGCAGTTACTCGGAAGGGGGCTACGAGCAGTACTTC. The chain uses TRBV6-6 and TRBJ2-7; perhaps TRBD1 as D (6 bases). The CDR3 spans 14 residues. The V end lost 0 bases, the J end lost 3 bases, and 9 bases lay between the germline ends. Germline V lookup: CDR1 MNHNY, CDR2 SVGAGI (reference sequence).

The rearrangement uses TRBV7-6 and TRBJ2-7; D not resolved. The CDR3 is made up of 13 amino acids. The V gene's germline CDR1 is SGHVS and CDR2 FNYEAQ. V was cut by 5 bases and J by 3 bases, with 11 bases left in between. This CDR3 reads CASSKGPNYEQYF. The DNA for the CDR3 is TGTGCCAGCAGCAAAGGGCCTAACTACGAGCAGTACTTC.

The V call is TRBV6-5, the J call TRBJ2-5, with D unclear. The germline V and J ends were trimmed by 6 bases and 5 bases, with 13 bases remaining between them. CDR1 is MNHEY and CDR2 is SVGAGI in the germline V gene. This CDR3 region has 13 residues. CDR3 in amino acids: CASRVKNVETQYF. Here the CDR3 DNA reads TGTGCCAGCAGGGTCAAAAATGTGGAGACCCAGTACTTC.

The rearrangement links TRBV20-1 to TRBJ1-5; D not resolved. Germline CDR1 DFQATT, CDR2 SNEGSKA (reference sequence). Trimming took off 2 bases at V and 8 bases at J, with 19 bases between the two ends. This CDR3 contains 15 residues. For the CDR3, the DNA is TGCAGTGCTAGATACGAGACAAGCTTTGTGGAGCCCCAGCATTTT. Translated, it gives CSARYETSFVEPQHF.

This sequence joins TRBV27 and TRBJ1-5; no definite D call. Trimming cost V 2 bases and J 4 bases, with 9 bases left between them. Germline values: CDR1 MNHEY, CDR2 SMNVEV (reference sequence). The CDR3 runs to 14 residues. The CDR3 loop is CASSLNWENQPQHF. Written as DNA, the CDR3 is TGTGCCAGCAGTTTAAACTGGGAAAATCAGCCCCAGCATTTT.

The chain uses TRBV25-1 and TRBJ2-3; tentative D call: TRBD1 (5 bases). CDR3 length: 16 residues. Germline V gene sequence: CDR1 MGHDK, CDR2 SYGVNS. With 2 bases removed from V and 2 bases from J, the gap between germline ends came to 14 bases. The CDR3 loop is CASSENMDTYTDTQYF. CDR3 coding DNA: TGTGCCAGCAGTGAAAATATGGACACCTACACAGATACGCAGTATTTT. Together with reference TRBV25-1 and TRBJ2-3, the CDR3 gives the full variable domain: EADIYQTPRYLVIGTGKKITLECSQTMGHDKMYWYQQDPGMELHLIHYSYGVNSTEKGDLSSESTVSRIRTEHFPLTLESARPSHTSQYLCASSENMDTYTDTQYFGPGTRLTVL.

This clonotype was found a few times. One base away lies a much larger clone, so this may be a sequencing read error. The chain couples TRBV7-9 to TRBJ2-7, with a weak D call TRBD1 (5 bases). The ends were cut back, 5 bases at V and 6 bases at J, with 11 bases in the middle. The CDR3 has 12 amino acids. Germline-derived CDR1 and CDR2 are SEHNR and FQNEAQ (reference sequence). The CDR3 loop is CASSQGVFEQYF. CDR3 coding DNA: TGTGCCAGCAGCCAAGGGGTCTTCGAGCAGTACTTC.

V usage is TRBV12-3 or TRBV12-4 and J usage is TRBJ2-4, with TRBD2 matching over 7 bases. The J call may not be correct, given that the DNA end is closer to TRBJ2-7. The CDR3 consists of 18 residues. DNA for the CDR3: TGTGCCAGCAGTTTTAGACGGGGAAACGACAAAGCGGGGCTCGAGCAGTACTTC. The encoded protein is CASSFRRGNDKAGLEQYF.